This T cell receptor (beta chain) was documented in a study of OX40 agonist ivuxolimab in advanced cancers. About the investigation overall: Ivuxolimab, which targeted the costimulatory receptor OX40 (CD134), was an agonistic, fully human IgG2 monoclonal antibody. The point of sequencing TCRbeta in the periphery was to test whether ivuxolimab changed TCR sequence diversity and drove clonal T-cell expansion. The paper covers the monotherapy dose-escalation part of the phase I ivuxolimab trial, which included N = 52 patients. Partial responses occurred in three dose-escalation patients, of whom one had hepatocellular carcinoma and two had cutaneous melanoma. Of the roughly 52 dose-escalation patients, hepatocellular carcinoma was present in around 20, melanoma in some 15, renal cell carcinoma in 9 and head and neck cancer in 9. A male proportion of around 81% and a mean age of roughly 58 years, ranging from roughly 23 to 80, were recorded for the dose-escalation cohort. Intravenous ivuxolimab was administered to patients every 2 weeks at six dose levels: 0.01, 0.1, 0.3, 1.5, 3 and 10 mg/kg. Prior anti-PD-1, anti-PD-L1 or anti-CTLA-4 therapy was permitted, and checkpoint inhibitors had been received by roughly two fifths of dose-escalation patients. Here is what the overall study found, with its caveats: Partial responders in the 0.1-3.0 mg/kg groups had among the lowest normalized peripheral clonal expansion, especially among CD8+ T cells. Low levels of normalized T-cell clonal expansion were also seen in some patients who did not respond. On average, CD8+ T cells showed more expanded clones than CD4+ T cells after ivuxolimab. Antigen specificity was not determined for the clonally expanded peripheral T cells. At doses from 0.1 to 3.0 mg/kg, clonal expansion was seen in both CD4+ and CD8+ blood T cells between baseline and week 6.

CDR1 and CDR2 were assigned from the germline V gene as KGHSH and LQKENI. V loses 3 bases at its end and J loses 2 bases; junction bases beyond the gene matches: 9. Spanning cysteine to phenylalanine, the CDR3 consists of 17 amino acids. The only DNA kept is the CDR3, 51 bases in frame from the first base. The trial excluded patients who had a history of autoimmune disease or who were on systemic immunosuppression. In every dose cohort, peripheral blood was drawn for TCR sequencing at baseline, cycle 4 day 1, and cycle 7 day 1. Samples came from an open-label, multicenter, first-in-human phase I dose-escalation trial of ivuxolimab. The trial enrolled adults with locally advanced or metastatic head and neck squamous cell, hepatocellular, melanoma or renal cell carcinoma. Before TCR sequencing, CD4+ and CD8+ T cells were separately sorted from peripheral blood. For sequencing of the TCRbeta CDR3 region, genomic DNA was extracted from the sorted cells. The immunoSEQ Assay was used for sequencing of TCRbeta CDR3 regions. This immuneACCESS table, as held by TCRdb, lists in-frame sequences with V and J called but not all clones. Of the missing ones, under half trace to an unresolved V gene in checked studies; the others have no known cause. The sample has 80,000 or so clones on record, 86% of them singletons. 8% of the sample is held by the ten biggest clonotypes.

This clone was found a few times. Its target antigen remains unknown. Base qualities are not provided; no much larger clone lies one nucleotide away. Sequences were derived from CD4+ or CD8+ T cells sorted from blood, sampled in a trial of the OX40 agonist ivuxolimab. The rearrangement combines TRBV18 with TRBJ2-3; 9 central nucleotides agree with TRBD1. The source of this sequence is an adult with an advanced solid tumor such as melanoma, head and neck, liver or kidney cancer. For the CDR3, the sequence is CASSPERDRANTDTQYF. The sequenced DNA is TGTGCCAGCTCACCCGAGAGGGACAGGGCCAACACAGATACGCAGTATTTT.